These T cell receptor beta chains were read from a single sample in a study of CD8+CD57+ T cells in acquired aplastic anemia. TCRdb reprocessed the reads via MiXCR and lists one record per CDR3 protein. The top ten hold 2.5% to 3.5% of the sample, which has some 190,000 distinct CDR3 sequences, around 45% seen once. The sample comprised sorted CD4+, CD8+, or CD8+CD57+ T cells (not recorded which) from PBMCs. These receptors originate from a human donor in good health. The CDR3 runs from the conserved cysteine through the conserved F or W. Fields, in order: clone size, J gene, D gene, V gene, CDR3 protein, CDR3 DNA. A D gene is named only where the DNA matches it firmly. Rows may omit the clone size; those that give it use once, few, many or a size class.

size: NA
J: TRBJ1-2
D: NA
V: TRBV20-1
CDR3: CSARADTVGRYGYTF
DNA: TGCAGTGCTAGAGCGGACACGGTCGGGCGGTATGGCTACACCTTC

size: few
J: TRBJ2-3
D: NA
V: TRBV29-1
CDR3: CSVEANSNTQYF
DNA: TGCAGCGTTGAAGCCAACTCAAATACGCAGTATTTT

size: many
J: TRBJ1-2
D: NA
V: TRBV19
CDR3: CASSTELGARTF
DNA: TGTGCCAGTAGTACGGAGCTAGGGGCCCGCACCTTC

size: few
J: TRBJ2-3
D: NA
V: TRBV6-4
CDR3: CASIFPDTQYF
DNA: TGTGCCAGCATATTTCCAGATACGCAGTATTTT

size: NA
J: TRBJ2-3
D: TRBD1
V: TRBV11-1
CDR3: CASSTTGYVIGDTQYF
DNA: TGTGCCAGCAGCACGACAGGGTACGTCATAGGAGATACGCAGTATTTT

size: many
J: TRBJ1-5
D: TRBD1
V: TRBV6-1
CDR3: CASSEVYRGDQPQHF
DNA: TGTGCCAGCAGTGAAGTTTACAGGGGGGATCAGCCCCAGCATTTT

size: NA
J: TRBJ1-6
D: NA
V: TRBV7-9
CDR3: CASNLWGSPLHF
DNA: TGTGCCAGCAACTTGTGGGGTTCACCCCTCCACTTT

size: few
J: TRBJ1-2
D: NA
V: TRBV2
CDR3: CASSPPTGGNYGYTF
DNA: TGTGCCAGCAGTCCCCCCACGGGAGGGAACTATGGCTACACCTTC

size: many
J: TRBJ1-1
D: NA
V: TRBV29-1
CDR3: CSAAYLANTEAFF
DNA: TGCAGCGCCGCGTATTTGGCGAACACTGAAGCTTTCTTT

size: many
J: TRBJ2-3
D: NA
V: TRBV19
CDR3: CASIGSTDTQYF
DNA: TGTGCCAGTATCGGGAGCACAGATACGCAGTATTTT

size: many
J: TRBJ1-1
D: NA
V: TRBV4-3
CDR3: CASSQERRKNTEAFF
DNA: TGCGCCAGCAGCCAAGAGCGTCGGAAGAACACTGAAGCTTTCTTT

size: many
J: TRBJ2-1
D: NA
V: TRBV14
CDR3: CASSQVGIGGVGVNEQFF
DNA: TGTGCCAGCAGCCAAGTGGGAATTGGGGGAGTTGGGGTTAATGAGCAGTTCTTC

size: NA
J: TRBJ2-3
D: NA
V: TRBV5-1
CDR3: CTSSLGPEGSNTQYF
DNA: TGCACCAGCAGCTTGGGGCCGGAAGGGTCGAATACGCAGTATTTT

size: few
J: TRBJ1-3
D: NA
V: TRBV11-2
CDR3: CASSTYPQGSSGNTIYF
DNA: TGTGCCAGCAGCACCTACCCGCAGGGAAGCTCTGGAAACACCATATATTTT

size: many
J: TRBJ1-3
D: NA
V: TRBV2
CDR3: CACTTGPDGNTIYF
DNA: TGTGCCTGCACCACAGGGCCCGACGGAAACACCATATATTTT

size: many
J: TRBJ2-7
D: TRBD1
V: TRBV11-3
CDR3: CASSRTGTGSYEQYF
DNA: TGTGCCAGCAGCAGAACCGGGACAGGGAGCTACGAGCAGTACTTC

size: few
J: TRBJ2-7
D: NA
V: TRBV7-2
CDR3: CASSPSDEQYF
DNA: TGTGCCAGCAGCCCTAGTGACGAGCAGTACTTC

size: many
J: TRBJ2-5
D: NA
V: TRBV20-1
CDR3: CSARDYPRGQETQYF
DNA: TGCAGTGCTAGAGACTACCCTCGGGGCCAAGAGACCCAGTACTTC

size: NA
J: TRBJ1-1
D: NA
V: TRBV19
CDR3: CASSWGGSVNTEAFF
DNA: TGTGCCAGTAGTTGGGGAGGGTCGGTGAACACTGAAGCTTTCTTT

size: NA
J: TRBJ1-1
D: NA
V: TRBV19
CDR3: CASSWGNEAFF
DNA: TGTGCCAGTAGTTGGGGGAATGAAGCTTTCTTT

size: many
J: TRBJ1-2
D: NA
V: TRBV2
CDR3: CASSDPGYTF
DNA: TGTGCCAGCAGTGACCCTGGCTACACCTTC

size: NA
J: TRBJ2-7
D: NA
V: TRBV6-4
CDR3: CASSICKEYF
DNA: TGTGCCAGCAGTATCTGTAAGGAGTACTTC

size: many
J: TRBJ1-1
D: NA
V: TRBV2
CDR3: CAITAEAFF
DNA: TGTGCCATAACGGCGGAAGCTTTCTTT

size: NA
J: TRBJ1-1
D: TRBD1
V: TRBV24-1
CDR3: CATSDETGLAFF
DNA: TGTGCCACCAGTGATGAGACAGGGTTAGCTTTCTTT

size: NA
J: TRBJ2-2
D: TRBD1
V: TRBV5-5
CDR3: CASSFFGTGSTGELFF
DNA: TGTGCCAGCAGCTTTTTCGGGACAGGGAGCACCGGGGAGCTGTTTTTT

size: many
J: TRBJ1-4
D: NA
V: TRBV2
CDR3: CASRGARGEKLFF
DNA: TGTGCCAGCAGGGGGGCGCGCGGTGAAAAACTGTTTTTT

size: many
J: TRBJ2-1
D: NA
V: TRBV7-8
CDR3: CASSSFRGIFYNEQFF
DNA: TGTGCCAGCAGTTCGTTTAGGGGGATCTTCTACAATGAGCAGTTCTTC

size: NA
J: TRBJ2-5
D: TRBD2
V: TRBV5-4
CDR3: CASSLRAGGPPGTQYF
DNA: TGTGCCAGCAGCTTGAGGGCGGGAGGCCCGCCAGGGACCCAGTACTTC

size: many
J: TRBJ1-1
D: NA
V: TRBV6-1
CDR3: CASSELEDTEAFF
DNA: TGTGCCAGCAGTGAATTAGAGGACACTGAAGCTTTCTTT

size: NA
J: TRBJ2-5
D: TRBD2
V: TRBV24-1
CDR3: CATSWAVSGTNQETQYF
DNA: TGTGCCACCAGCTGGGCGGTTAGCGGGACGAACCAAGAGACCCAGTACTTC

size: many
J: TRBJ2-1
D: NA
V: TRBV12-3/TRBV12-4
CDR3: CASSFAGNEQFF
DNA: TGTGCCAGCAGTTTTGCGGGAAATGAGCAGTTCTTC

size: many
J: TRBJ2-5
D: TRBD2
V: TRBV7-6
CDR3: CASSSLAGTSGSILETQYF
DNA: TGTGCCAGCAGCTCGCTAGCCGGGACTAGCGGGAGTATTTTAGAGACCCAGTACTTC